This TCR beta chain was obtained from a study of TIL therapy for anti-PD-1-resistant metastatic lung cancer. Sequencing used immunoSEQ v3. Profiled with immunoSEQ multiplex PCR; TCRdb holds only in-frame clones, not every one. The sample lists fewer than 65,000 clones, over 75% occurring once. Indicated time point: pre-treatment sample, taken before nivolumab and TIL therapy. V was clipped by 0 bases and J by 10 bases; unmatched bases: 6. In germline, CDR1 is SGHRS, CDR2 YFSETQ. The CDR3 is 14 amino acids. Sequencing was performed on blood, taken at baseline. The origin of this receptor is a person aged 25-79 years with non-small cell lung cancer. The chain couples TRBV5-1 to TRBJ1-2; the match to TRBD1 covers 10 bases. The CDR3 DNA is TGCGCCAGCAGCTTGGGGGACAGGGGCAGTCTCTACACCTTC. Amino acid sequence: CASSLGDRGSLYTF.